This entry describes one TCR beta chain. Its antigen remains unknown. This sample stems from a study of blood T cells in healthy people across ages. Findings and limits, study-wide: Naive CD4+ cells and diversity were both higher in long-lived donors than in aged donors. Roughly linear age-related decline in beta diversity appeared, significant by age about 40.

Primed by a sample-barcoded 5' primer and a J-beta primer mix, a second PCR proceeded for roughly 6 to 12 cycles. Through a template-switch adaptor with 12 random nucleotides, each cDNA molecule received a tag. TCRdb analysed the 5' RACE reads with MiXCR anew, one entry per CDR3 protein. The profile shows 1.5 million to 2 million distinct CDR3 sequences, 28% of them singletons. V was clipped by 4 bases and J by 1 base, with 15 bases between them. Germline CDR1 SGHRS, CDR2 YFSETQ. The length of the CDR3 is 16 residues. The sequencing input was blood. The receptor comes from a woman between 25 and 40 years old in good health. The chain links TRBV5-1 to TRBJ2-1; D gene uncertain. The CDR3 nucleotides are TGCGCCAGCAGCCCCGAAGGAATGGCTTCCTACAATGAGCAGTTCTTC. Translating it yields CASSPEGMASYNEQFF.